This T cell receptor (beta chain) was captured in a study of blood T cell repertoires in COVID-19. The repertoire was sequenced with immunoSEQ multiplex PCR; TCRdb's copy has only in-frame clones and lacks some. There are about 350,000 clones in the sample; 65% to 90% occur only once, and under 8.5% lies in the top ten. Germline lookup yields CDR1 MNHEY and CDR2 SVGAGI. V was pared by 10 bases and J by 11 bases, with 23 bases between. The CDR3 length is 13 residues. The material sequenced was peripheral blood. This chain joins TRBV6-5 and TRBJ1-1; D remains ambiguous. The receptor comes from a woman aged 60-75 years with COVID-19, enrolled during active disease. DNA for the CDR3: TGTGCCACCGAGGACTACCCCCGCCAGGACGCTTTCTTT. As protein: CATEDYPRQDAFF.